The clone carrying this T cell receptor beta chain has more than one count but fewer than ten. Its antigen is not identified. This sample was included in a study of T-cell memory formation after mild COVID-19. From 5'RACE with constant-segment primers came TCR alpha and TCR beta cDNA libraries that carried sample barcodes and UMIs. TCRdb re-analysed the 5' RACE reads in MiXCR, keeping a single row per CDR3 protein. Of 250,000 to 350,000 distinct CDR3 sequences in the sample, 15% to 20% were seen once. Findings and caveats of the study: Contracting CD4+ clones lay largely in CM and EM, with CD8+ ones residing in EMRA.

The material sequenced was PBMCs or a T cell subset sorted from them (not recorded which). The receptor was derived from a man younger than 30 who had mild COVID-19 (a few samples of this study predate the infection). Cell type and time point are not known.

CDR3 residues: CASSYDGGRPYNEQFF. In DNA form, the CDR3 reads TGTGCCAGCAGTTACGATGGGGGGAGGCCCTACAATGAGCAGTTCTTC. This chain connects TRBV6-5 to TRBJ2-1; D may be TRBD2 (6 bases). This CDR3 contains 16 residues. The V and J ends lost 2 bases and 2 bases respectively, with 13 bases between them. Germline CDR1 is MNHEY and CDR2 is SVGAGI.